The text below deals with one T cell receptor beta chain. There are a few counts of this clonotype. Its antigen remains unidentified. The record has no base qualities; no much larger clone is one base away. Preparation of the library involved 5' RACE. A second PCR of roughly 7 to 11 cycles was performed with a sample-barcoded 5' primer and a J-beta primer mix. A unique molecular identifier was introduced onto each TCR beta cDNA molecule by a template-switch 5' adaptor carrying 12 random nucleotides. Each sample yielded at least 2.5 million CDR3-containing paired-end reads. First-strand cDNA synthesis was performed from all RNA using the Mint cDNA synthesis kit, with priming by a TRBC-specific oligonucleotide. After uracil-DNA glycosylase treatment, a first 18-cycle PCR used universal primers M1SS and BC2_uni_R on all cDNA. Regarding the original processing steps: For normalization, 1 million high-quality reads, each with a distinct molecular identifier, were randomly selected from each sample. Reads sharing molecular identifiers were discarded rather than binned into consensus sequences. MiTCR, run with a Q25 quality threshold and the strictest error-elimination algorithm, handled CDR3 identification, clonotype clustering and error correction. A nonparametric unseen species model with Euler transformation was used to estimate lower-bound total TCR beta diversity. TCRdb reanalyzed the raw reads on its own, using fastp at Q25 for trimming and MiXCR for clone calling, and kept in-frame beta chains. Rows matching on CDR3 protein sequence are summarized as one entry with the most common DNA and genes. Here the V and J calls rest on TCRdb's processing, not on the authors' analysis. The sample data list 1,800,000 or so distinct CDR3 sequences, and about two fifths of these were observed just once. Under 25% of the sample is held by the ten biggest clonotypes.

This specimen comes from a study of blood T cells in healthy people across ages (dated by TCRdb to between 2014 and 2017). Regarding the research as a whole: In model experiments, template switching captured about one uniquely barcoded TCR beta cDNA molecule for every two T cells. To avoid experimental bias, donors of different ages were spread randomly across the sequencing lanes. The donors were split into four age groups: young (average 16 years), middle-aged (39), aged (more than 60) and long-lived (approximately 80). Using deep sequencing normalized with unique cDNA molecular identifiers, the study measured how TCR beta repertoire diversity changes with age. Two additional independent replicas of 1 million unique cDNA reads from the same blood draw were analyzed for two donors (one aged 18 to 30 and one aged 80 or older).

General findings and caveats noted by the study authors: Estimates of total diversity from one million sequenced T cells were regarded as lower bounds and underestimates. Because the CMV infection status of the donors was unknown, age-related changes in expanded clonotypes may potentially have been confounded. Observed TCR beta diversity per million T cells fell roughly linearly with age, and a significant reduction was already apparent by age roughly 40. Compared with the aged group, the long-lived group had more naive CD4+ T cells, fewer expanded clones and increased TCR diversity, suggesting age selection. Conclusive comparison of naive and antigen-experienced compartments was prevented by the profiling of bulk unsorted PBMCs. A strong correlation was found between observed TCR beta diversity and the percentage of naive T cells measured by flow cytometry.

The roughly 39 donors, aged roughly 6 to 95 years, were systemically healthy Caucasian individuals from Russia. Around 10 milliliters of peripheral blood were drawn from each donor into EDTA-treated Vacutainer tubes. PBMCs were isolated by Ficoll-Paque density-gradient centrifugation, with at least 6 million obtained per sample. Trizol reagent was used to extract total RNA from PBMCs, with at least 6 micrograms per sample. For every donor, flow cytometry on a PBMC aliquot measured the percentage of naive CD45RAhigh/CD27high T cells. The germline V end is reduced by 3 bases and the J end by 6 bases; junction bases left unmatched: 6. Looking up the germline V gene (reference sequence) yields CDR1 DFQATT and CDR2 SNEGSKA. The CDR3, cysteine through phenylalanine, is 14 amino acids long. Only the CDR3 portion is preserved as DNA: 42 bases, with reading frame beginning at the first base.

This sequence was found in a human donor in good health. The material sequenced was blood. The rearranged segments are TRBV20-1 and TRBJ2-7; TRBD2 lines up with 12 middle nucleotides. Read as DNA, the sequence is TGCAGTGCTAGGACTAGCGGGGGACCCCCCGAGCAGTACTTC. This translates into CSARTSGGPPEQYF.